The 25 T cell receptor beta chains in this list originate from one sample, sequenced in a study of blood T cell repertoires in COVID-19. The table came from immunoSEQ multiplex PCR; TCRdb's copy has only in-frame clones and leaves some out. This table holds 150,000 or so clones, roughly 79% found once. Sequencing was carried out using PBMCs or T cells enriched from blood (not recorded which). These receptors all come from a woman aged 45-65 years who had recovered from COVID-19.

The DNA of the CDR3 is TGTGCCAGCAGCTCCAAACAGGGAAAGGAGGAGCTGTTTTTT. Translated, it gives CASSSKQGKEELFF. The chain joins TRBV11-1 to TRBJ2-2; D perhaps matches TRBD1 (6 bases). The CDR3 is made up of 14 amino acids. Germline values: CDR1 SGHAT, CDR2 FQDESV (reference sequence). The V end lost 4 bases, the J end lost 10 bases, and 16 bases lay between the germline ends.

The chain has TRBV28 and TRBJ2-7, with 11 bases fitting TRBD2. With 7 bases clipped from V and 3 bases from J, the junction kept 8 bases outside the gene matches. Germline V CDR1 and CDR2: MDHEN, SYDVKM. The CDR3 is made up of 15 amino acids. This CDR3 is CASTIWTSGFYEQYF. CDR3 nucleotide sequence: TGTGCCAGCACTATTTGGACTAGCGGGTTCTACGAGCAGTACTTC.

In its sample, this clone was seen once. CDR3: CASSLGRPEENSPLHF. CDR3 coding DNA: TGCGCCAGCAGCTTGGGGCGTCCCGAGGAAAATTCACCCCTCCACTTT. This chain joins TRBV5-1 and TRBJ1-6; D remains unclear. V was shortened by 0 bases and J by 7 bases, with 14 bases between the two germline ends. CDR3 length: 16 residues. CDR1 is SGHRS, CDR2 YFSETQ, per germline. Based on the CDR3 plus reference TRBV5-1 and TRBJ1-6, the full variable domain is KAGVTQTPRYLIKTRGQQVTLSCSPISGHRSVSWYQQTPGQGLQFLFEYFSETQRNKGNFPGRFSGRQFSNSRSEMNVSTLELGDSALYLCASSLGRPEENSPLHFGNGTRLTVT.

This clone has a single count. The chain links TRBV5-1 to TRBJ1-5; D unresolved. The CDR3 totals 13 residues. The V gene's germline CDR1 is SGHRS and CDR2 YFSETQ. V lost 2 bases to trimming and J lost 6 bases, with 9 bases between them. CDR3 DNA: TGCGCCAGCAGCTTCGGGGAGAGTCAGCCCCAGCATTTT. Encoded protein: CASSFGESQPQHF.

The V gene is TRBV2, the J gene TRBJ1-5; 8 bases fit TRBD1. Germline loops: CDR1 SNHLY, CDR2 FYNNEI. The ends lost 3 bases at V and 6 bases at J; junction bases unmatched: 7. CDR3 length equals 15 residues. The CDR3 loop reads CASSDQTGGRQPQHF. CDR3 DNA: TGTGCCAGCAGTGATCAAACAGGGGGTCGTCAGCCCCAGCATTTT.

The chain is built from TRBV11-1 and TRBJ1-1; TRBD1 is a possible D gene (5 bases). Looked up from germline, CDR1 is SGHAT and CDR2 is FQDESV (reference sequence). V dropped 8 bases and J dropped 0 bases, with 10 bases sitting between them. This CDR3 comprises 13 residues. The DNA for the CDR3 is TGTGCCAGCCGGGCAGGGCTGAACACTGAAGCTTTCTTT. Translating gives CASRAGLNTEAFF. The whole variable domain, filled in from reference TRBV11-1 and TRBJ1-1, reads EAEVAQSPRYKITEKSQAVAFWCDPISGHATLYWYRQILGQGPELLVQFQDESVVDDSQLPKDRFSAERLKGVDSTLKIQPAELGDSAMYLCASRAGLNTEAFFGQGTRLTVV.

This clone was counted many times. This chain connects TRBV28 to TRBJ2-7; 8 bases align to TRBD1. This CDR3 comprises 15 residues. V gave up 1 base and J gave up 2 bases; unmatched junction bases: 4. The germline CDR1 and CDR2 sequences are MDHEN and SYDVKM. CDR3 residues: CASSLSRTGPYEQYF. CDR3 DNA: TGTGCCAGCAGTTTATCGAGGACAGGGCCCTACGAGCAGTACTTC.

V usage is TRBV3-1 (or the pseudogene TRBV3-2) and J usage is TRBJ2-5, with TRBD1 matching over 7 bases. V was pared by 2 bases and J by 2 bases, with 2 bases of the junction left unmatched. CDR1 and CDR2 from the germline V gene are LGHDT and YNNKEL (reference sequence). The CDR3 has 14 residues. The CDR3 DNA follows: TGTGCCAGCAGCCAAATGACAGGGCAAGAGACCCAGTACTTC. Amino acids: CASSQMTGQETQYF.

The genes are TRBV2 and TRBJ1-4, with D possibly matching TRBD1 (5 bases). Germline-derived CDR1 and CDR2 are SNHLY and FYNNEI. This CDR3 has 13 residues. Trimming removed 6 bases at V and 7 bases at J, with 12 bases between. DNA of the CDR3: TGTGCCAGCAGCCCCAGGGCCATTGAAAAACTGTTTTTT. It is translated as CASSPRAIEKLFF.

The CDR3 loop reads CASSEPGVYEQYF. In DNA form, the CDR3 reads TGTGCCAGCAGTGAACCCGGAGTCTACGAGCAGTACTTC. This chain joins TRBV2 and TRBJ2-7; D gene unclear. The CDR3 has 13 residues. Looked up from germline, CDR1 is SNHLY and CDR2 is FYNNEI. V dropped 2 bases and J dropped 3 bases, with 8 bases sitting between them.

V gene TRBV3-1 (or the pseudogene TRBV3-2) combines with J gene TRBJ2-1, with 11 bases identical to TRBD2. The CDR3 totals 15 residues. Germline V gene data show CDR1 as LGHDT and CDR2 as YNNKEL (reference sequence). The ends lost 7 bases at V and 7 bases at J; junction bases unmatched: 9. The CDR3 protein is CASTGGTSGYNEQFF. CDR3 sequence (DNA): TGTGCCAGCACCGGAGGGACTAGCGGCTATAATGAGCAGTTCTTC.

This clone was observed once. This sequence joins TRBV19 and TRBJ2-7, with 11 bases identical to TRBD1. The CDR3 totals 13 residues. The V and J ends lost 4 bases and 6 bases, in that order; junction bases with no gene match: 2. Looked up from germline, CDR1 is LNHDA and CDR2 is SQIVND (reference sequence). CDR3 DNA: TGTGCCAGTAGTACGGACAGGGGGCGCGAGCAGTACTTC. It specifies CASSTDRGREQYF.

The V gene is TRBV30, the J gene TRBJ1-1; 8 bases fit TRBD1. This CDR3 comprises 11 residues. Germline V gives CDR1 GTSNPN, CDR2 SVGIG (reference sequence). Trimming took 8 bases from V and 8 from J; bases not matched to a gene: 7. The DNA of the CDR3 is TGTGCCGGGGCGACAGGGGTGGAAGCTTTCTTT. As protein: CAGATGVEAFF.

In DNA, the CDR3 is TGTGCCAGCAGCTTATGGAGTAGCGGGACCCCTAGCACAGATACGCAGTATTTT. It yields the protein CASSLWSSGTPSTDTQYF. The chain carries TRBV7-8 and TRBJ2-3, with 8 bases aligning to TRBD2. This CDR3 comprises 18 residues. Germline CDR1 and CDR2: SGHVS and FQNEAQ. V lost 2 bases to trimming and J lost 0 bases; unmatched junction nucleotides: 10.

This chain links TRBV5-1 with TRBJ1-6; D is perhaps TRBD1 (6 bases). The CDR3 consists of 14 residues. The germline V gene has CDR1 SGHRS and CDR2 YFSETQ. V lost 4 bases to trimming and J lost 5 bases, with 10 bases between them. In DNA, the CDR3 is TGCGCCAGCAGCGAAAGGACAGATAATTCACCCCTCCACTTT. It encodes CASSERTDNSPLHF.

This sequence joins TRBV30 and TRBJ2-3; 10 nucleotides align to TRBD2. In germline, CDR1 is GTSNPN, CDR2 SVGIG (reference sequence). The CDR3 is 18 residues long. V trimming: 0 bases; J trimming: 0 bases; junction bases outside the gene matches: 9. CDR3 sequence: CAWSVGLAGAFSTDTQYF. The CDR3 DNA follows: TGTGCCTGGAGTGTAGGGCTAGCGGGAGCGTTTAGCACAGATACGCAGTATTTT.

This clone has just one count. The V call is TRBV3-1 (or the pseudogene TRBV3-2), the J call TRBJ2-7; 8 bases line up with TRBD1. V lost 7 bases, J lost 2 bases, and 7 bases stayed unmatched. CDR1 LGHDT and CDR2 YNNKEL come from the germline V gene (reference sequence). The CDR3 has 14 residues. The CDR3 reads CASTRTGKTYEQYF. The CDR3 nucleotides are TGTGCCAGCACCCGGACAGGGAAAACCTACGAGCAGTACTTC.

The V and J genes are TRBV5-4 and TRBJ2-5; D is perhaps TRBD1 (6 bases). The V and J ends lost 3 bases and 6 bases respectively, with 15 bases between them. The germline V gene encodes CDR1 SGHNT and CDR2 YYREEE (reference sequence). The CDR3 spans 14 residues. The CDR3 loop reads CASSSKQGVKTQYF. CDR3 nucleotides: TGTGCCAGCAGCTCCAAACAGGGAGTAAAGACCCAGTACTTC.

CDR3 coding DNA: TGTGCCAGCAGCTTAACTTCGGGTTATATGGGGGCCGAAAGAGGAGAGCAGTTCTTC. This sequence encodes CASSLTSGYMGAERGEQFF. The rearrangement links TRBV7-3 to TRBJ2-1; D might be TRBD1 (6 bases). V lost 0 bases to trimming and J lost 10 bases, with 28 bases between them. The germline CDR1 and CDR2 sequences are SGHTA and FQGTGA. The CDR3 has 19 residues. The variable domain in full, completed from reference TRBV7-3 and TRBJ2-1, reads GAGVSQTPSNKVTEKGKYVELRCDPISGHTALYWYRQSLGQGPEFLIYFQGTGAADDSGLPNDRFFAVRPEGSVSTLKIQRTERGDSAVYLCASSLTSGYMGAERGEQFFGPGTRLTVL.

This clone came up a few times. The gene calls are TRBV7-9 and TRBJ2-1; the D is unclear. This CDR3 has 15 residues. Trimming left V 3 bases short and J 9 bases short, with 18 bases between. Looked up from germline, CDR1 is SEHNR and CDR2 is FQNEAQ (reference sequence). The CDR3 region has the DNA TGTGCCAGCAGCTTCTCCCCCATCAGCGATAGTGAGCAGTTCTTC. This codes for CASSFSPISDSEQFF.

This clone showed up just once. The V gene is TRBV5-4, the J gene TRBJ1-1; 7 bases line up with TRBD1. The CDR3 is 14 residues long. V dropped 6 bases and J dropped 4; count of bases not matched to a gene: 9. The germline CDR1 and CDR2 sequences are SGHNT and YYREEE (reference sequence). CDR3 in amino acids: CASTPRTGVTEAFF. In DNA, the CDR3 is TGTGCCAGCACACCCCGGACAGGTGTCACTGAAGCTTTCTTT.

The table lists this clone with a few counts. The same CDR3 arises from other DNA sequences in this sample as well. The chain recombines TRBV13 with TRBJ1-5; 9 positions agree with TRBD1. Losses at the gene ends were 0 bases for V and 7 bases for J; bases not matched to a gene: 1. Germline V gives CDR1 PRHDT, CDR2 FYEKMQ (reference sequence). The CDR3 totals 14 residues. CDR3 DNA: TGTGCCAGCAGCTTAGGGACAGGGGGACAGCCCCAGCATTTT. Translated, it gives CASSLGTGGQPQHF.

This rearrangement joins TRBV2 to TRBJ1-6; D possibly corresponds to TRBD1 (6 bases). The CDR3 consists of 14 residues. Deletions cut 6 bases from V and 8 bases from J, with 14 bases between. Germline CDR1 is SNHLY and CDR2 is FYNNEI. This CDR3 reads CASRGRGGHSPLHF. In DNA, the CDR3 is TGTGCCAGCAGGGGGAGAGGGGGACATTCACCCCTCCACTTT.

V and J are TRBV5-6 and TRBJ1-4, with D possibly matching TRBD1 (6 bases). Between the trimmed V and J ends, which lost 5 bases and 5 bases, there was a span of 10 bases. This CDR3 has 13 residues. CDR1 and CDR2 (germline): SGHDT, YYEEEE. In DNA form, the CDR3 reads TGTGCCAGCAGTTTCACAGGGAATGAAAAACTGTTTTTT. As protein: CASSFTGNEKLFF.

This clone occurred once. V and J are TRBV27 and TRBJ2-3, with TRBD2 matching 14 bases. After removal of 4 bases from V and 6 bases from J, the junction contained 6 bases not matched to a gene. This CDR3 spans 16 amino acids. Germline assignment: CDR1 MNHEY and CDR2 SMNVEV (reference sequence). CDR3 in amino acids: CASSSGLAGVGDTQYF. The CDR3 DNA reads TGTGCCAGCAGTTCGGGACTAGCGGGAGTTGGTGATACGCAGTATTTT.